This record concerns one TCR beta chain sequence. What it binds is unknown. The data belong to a study of cytomegalovirus exposure and HLA in healthy donors. Study-level points and caveats: The authors enumerated around 150 TCR beta chains as linked to cytomegalovirus. Later, TCR association rates were found to vary by HLA locus, highest for DRB1 and lowest for HLA-C.

The CDR3 spans 15 residues. Germline V gene sequence: CDR1 SNHLY, CDR2 FYNNEI. Between the trimmed V and J ends, which lost 1 base and 6 bases, there was a span of 12 bases. PCR involved 60 Vbeta and 13 Jbeta primers. Clones were read by immunoSEQ multiplex PCR, and TCRdb kept only the in-frame ones, dropping some. The table includes roughly 280,000 clones, around two thirds detected once. Sequencing was done on a sample of PBMCs. The chain is built from TRBV2 and TRBJ2-2; D gene unclear. This TCR was recovered from a female donor in good health and CMV-seronegative. The CDR3 reads CASSEGETWPGELFF. DNA for the CDR3: TGTGCCAGCAGTGAAGGTGAAACGTGGCCCGGGGAGCTGTTTTTT.